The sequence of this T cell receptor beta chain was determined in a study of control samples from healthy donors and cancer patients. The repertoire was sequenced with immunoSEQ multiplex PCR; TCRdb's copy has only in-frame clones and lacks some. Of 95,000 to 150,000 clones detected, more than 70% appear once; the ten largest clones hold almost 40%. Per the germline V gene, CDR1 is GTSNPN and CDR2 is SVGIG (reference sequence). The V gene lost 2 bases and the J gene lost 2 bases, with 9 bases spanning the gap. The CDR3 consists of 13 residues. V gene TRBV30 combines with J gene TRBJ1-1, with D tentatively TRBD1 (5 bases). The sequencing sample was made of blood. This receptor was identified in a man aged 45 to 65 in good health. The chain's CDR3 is CAWSLTDNTEAFF. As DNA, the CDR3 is TGTGCCTGGAGTCTGACAGATAACACTGAAGCTTTCTTT.